One and the same sample provided the 18 T cell receptor beta chains below, sequenced in a study of T cells after yellow fever vaccination. TCRdb re-analysed the 5' RACE reads in MiXCR, keeping a single row per CDR3 protein. The data hold tens of thousands of distinct CDR3 sequences, with approximately 8% observed a single time. Here the sequenced sample was CD8+ T cells sorted from PBMCs, taken 15 days after the yellow fever booster vaccination. The receptor source for this set is a man aged 25-40 years who received the YFV17D yellow fever vaccine.

This clonotype was picked up a small number of times. The V and J genes are TRBV21-1 and TRBJ1-3; the table names TRBD1, a call not compared with the DNA. TRBV21-1 is a recognized pseudogene. This CDR3 contains 19 residues. The CDR3 sequence: CATIGGNPFLSYPASTIYF. The CDR3 coding sequence is TGTGCCACCATAGGGGGTAACCCTTTCCTTAGTTACCCGGCGAGCACCATATATTTT.

This clonotype was picked up a small number of times. This chain connects TRBV20-1 to TRBJ2-4; 11 bases map to TRBD2. V shed 3 bases and J 0 bases; nucleotides not matched to a gene: 7. The CDR3 sequence is 17 residues long. In germline, CDR1 is DFQATT, CDR2 SNEGSKA (reference sequence). The CDR3 DNA sequence: TGCAGTGCTAGCCCCAGGGGACTAGCGGTAGCCAAAAACATTCAGTACTTC. It translates to CSASPRGLAVAKNIQYF.

This clonotype showed up many times. The rearrangement joins TRBV7-8 to TRBJ2-1; no clear D gene. The CDR3 sequence is 16 residues long. Per germline, CDR1 SGHVS and CDR2 FQNEAQ. V lost 5 bases to trimming and J lost 7 bases, with 21 bases between them. CDR3 sequence reads: CASSPPQIGYWNEQFF. Written as DNA, the CDR3 is TGTGCCAGCAGCCCCCCTCAGATAGGATATTGGAATGAGCAGTTCTTC.

At least ten counts were recorded for this clonotype. The chain recombines TRBV27 with TRBJ2-7; possibly TRBD1 for D (5 bases). The germline gives CDR1 MNHEY, CDR2 SMNVEV (reference sequence). The germline V and J ends were trimmed by 3 bases and 5 bases, with 8 bases remaining between them. This CDR3 has 12 residues. In DNA, the CDR3 is TGTGCCAGCAGTTTTCCAGGGAACGAGCAGTACTTC. Amino acid sequence: CASSFPGNEQYF.

The table lists this clonotype with many counts. The chain has TRBV4-3 and TRBJ2-7, with a tentative D call TRBD2 (5 bases). V was trimmed by 1 base and J by 2 bases, leaving 12 bases between them. This CDR3 is built from 15 residues. In germline, CDR1 is LGHNA, CDR2 YSLEER. CDR3 nucleotides: TGCGCCAGCAGCCAAGCACGGGGAACTGCCTACGAGCAGTACTTC. Translation: CASSQARGTAYEQYF.

This clonotype showed up many times. The rearrangement links TRBV6-2 or TRBV6-3 to TRBJ2-3; D is uncertain. In germline, CDR1 is MNHEY, CDR2 SVGEGT. This CDR3 contains 16 residues. The V gene lost 2 bases and the J gene lost 0 bases, with 12 bases spanning the gap. The CDR3 spells CASSYNSPRSTDTQYF. The DNA of the CDR3 is TGTGCCAGCAGTTACAACTCCCCCAGGAGCACAGATACGCAGTATTTT.

This clonotype was detected a few times. This chain uses TRBV7-9 with TRBJ1-4; D uncertain. The CDR3 loop spans 15 amino acids. Germline CDR1 reads SEHNR; CDR2 reads FQNEAQ (reference sequence). V lost 5 bases, J lost 0 bases, and 10 bases lay in between. The CDR3 DNA reads as TGTGCCAGCAGCCCAACAACTTCAACTAATGAAAAACTGTTTTTT. Its translation: CASSPTTSTNEKLFF.

Relative to its sample, this clonotype is medium-sized. The J gene is TRBJ2-1, the V gene TRBV27; 12 nucleotides agree with TRBD2. The trim removed 5 bases at V and 7 bases at J, leaving 0 bases unmatched. The CDR3 length is 13 residues. Germline assignment: CDR1 MNHEY and CDR2 SMNVEV (reference sequence). CDR3 in DNA: TGTGCCAGCAGTACTAGCGGGAGGAATGAGCAGTTCTTC. Translated, it gives CASSTSGRNEQFF.

The V and J genes are TRBV7-2 and TRBJ2-1; no definite D call. The CDR3 contains 11 residues. V lost 5 bases and J 10 bases, leaving 9 bases between the germline ends. Looked up from germline, CDR1 is SGHTA and CDR2 is FQGNSA. The CDR3 coding sequence is TGTGCCAGCAGCGGCCCACAGGAGCAGTTCTTC. It codes for CASSGPQEQFF.

This clonotype has only a few counts. This chain connects TRBV7-8 to TRBJ2-2; D remains unclear. The length of the CDR3 is 12 residues. V lost 4 bases and J lost 6, with 6 bases in between. Per germline, CDR1 SGHVS and CDR2 FQNEAQ. In nucleotides, the CDR3 is TGTGCCAGCAGCTCGGAGTCCGGGGAGCTGTTTTTT. Protein product: CASSSESGELFF.

CDR3 nucleotide sequence: TGTGCCAGCAGCTTCTACCTCGGGTACGAGCAGTACTTC. Translating it yields CASSFYLGYEQYF. The chain joins TRBV7-2 to TRBJ2-7; D gene uncertain. The CDR3 runs 13 residues. The germline V gene encodes CDR1 SGHTA and CDR2 FQGNSA. Trimming shortened V by 3 bases and J by 4 bases, and 10 bases separated the two germline ends.

This clonotype was seen ten or more times. The chain couples TRBV25-1 to TRBJ2-2, with D maybe TRBD2 (5 bases). The germline V and J ends were trimmed by 3 bases and 1 base, with 9 bases remaining between them. This CDR3 comprises 15 residues. Germline V gives CDR1 MGHDK, CDR2 SYGVNS. This CDR3 is CASSDRAGNTGELFF. The DNA for the CDR3 is TGTGCCAGCAGTGATCGGGCGGGGAACACCGGGGAGCTGTTTTTT.

Ten or more counts support this clonotype. The V gene is TRBV7-2, the J gene TRBJ2-7; D is unresolved. The CDR3 sequence is 15 residues long. Germline assignment: CDR1 SGHTA and CDR2 FQGNSA. V was shortened by 0 bases and J by 0 bases, with 9 bases between the two germline ends. The CDR3: CASSLAAQSSYEQYF. The DNA of the CDR3 is TGTGCCAGCAGCTTAGCTGCACAGTCCTCCTACGAGCAGTACTTC.

This clonotype has ten or more counts. The J gene is TRBJ2-1, the V gene TRBV6-5, with D perhaps matching TRBD1 or TRBD2 (5 bases each). Germline V lookup: CDR1 MNHEY, CDR2 SVGAGI. The CDR3 length is 16 residues. Trimming cost V 0 bases and J 6 bases, with 15 bases left between them. The CDR3 reads CASSYSAGASGNEQFF. The CDR3, as DNA: TGTGCCAGCAGTTACTCCGCTGGGGCCAGCGGCAATGAGCAGTTCTTC.

This clonotype was counted at least ten times. The chain joins TRBV4-3 to TRBJ2-7, with 8 nucleotides matching TRBD1. The CDR3 is made up of 15 amino acids. V dropped 3 bases and J dropped 5; count of bases not matched to a gene: 9. Germline assignment: CDR1 LGHNA and CDR2 YSLEER. The CDR3 sequence: CASSHSGQGHNEQYF. The CDR3 DNA is TGCGCCAGCAGCCATTCAGGACAGGGTCACAACGAGCAGTACTTC.

This clonotype was observed many times. The CDR3 region is CASSQESGGGYNEQFF. Here the CDR3 DNA reads TGCGCCAGCAGCCAAGAAAGCGGGGGGGGATACAATGAGCAGTTCTTC. The chain is built from TRBV4-3 and TRBJ2-1, with 10 bases aligning to TRBD2. The CDR3 loop spans 16 amino acids. The V and J ends lost 0 bases and 4 bases, in that order; junction bases with no gene match: 3. Germline CDR1 reads LGHNA; CDR2 reads YSLEER.

This clonotype has at least ten counts. The chain joins TRBV4-3 to TRBJ2-7, with a possible D match to TRBD2 (5 bases). The V gene lost 1 base and the J gene lost 1 base, with 8 bases spanning the gap. The CDR3 is 14 amino acids. CDR1 and CDR2 from the germline V gene are LGHNA and YSLEER. This chain's CDR3 is CASSQAGKSYEQYF. CDR3 nucleotide sequence: TGCGCCAGCAGCCAAGCGGGAAAATCCTACGAGCAGTACTTC.

In this sample, this clonotype turned up many times. V and J are TRBV3-1 and TRBJ1-4; unclear D gene. CDR3 size: 10 residues. Trimming took off 8 bases at V and 8 bases at J, with 6 bases between the two ends. Germline-derived CDR1 and CDR2 are LGHDT and YNNKEL (reference sequence). For the CDR3, the DNA is TGTGCCAGCGAAGGCGAAAAACTGTTTTTT. It codes for CASEGEKLFF. The full variable domain, completed using reference TRBV3-1 and TRBJ1-4, is DTAVSQTPKYLVTQMGNDKSIKCEQNLGHDTMYWYKQDSKKFLKIMFSYNNKELIINETVPNRFSPKSPDKAHLNLHINSLELGDSAVYFCASEGEKLFFGSGTQLSVL.